The 4 T cell receptor beta chains listed next were all sequenced from one sample in a study of cytomegalovirus exposure and HLA in healthy donors. The primer mix had 60 Vbeta and 13 Jbeta primers. Generated by immunoSEQ multiplex PCR, the TCRdb table keeps only in-frame clones and is missing some. The sample has over 80,000 clones, under 85% seen once. The sequenced sample consisted of PBMCs. The receptors stem from a woman aged 70-85 years in good health and CMV-seropositive.

This sequence joins TRBV28 and TRBJ1-5; D perhaps matches TRBD1 (6 bases). Trimming removed 4 bases from V and 0 bases from J, with 13 bases in between. Germline loops: CDR1 MDHEN, CDR2 SYDVKM. CDR3 length equals 16 residues. The CDR3 spells CASSSQFRGSNQPQHF. The CDR3 DNA follows: TGTGCCAGCAGTTCTCAATTCAGGGGTAGCAATCAGCCCCAGCATTTT.

About this clone itself: The junction departs from germline at one end; a sequencing error may be responsible. The rearrangement joins TRBV28 to TRBJ1-1, with 12 nucleotides matching TRBD1. The CDR3 is 16 residues long. The germline V gene has CDR1 MDHEN and CDR2 SYDVKM. Here the CDR3 reads CASTLYWDRGLTEAFF. DNA for the CDR3: TGTGCCAGCACTTTATATTGGGACAGGGGGCTTACTGAAGCTTTCTTT.

This clone was detected a few times. The J gene is TRBJ1-2, the V gene TRBV5-6, with 10 bases identical to TRBD1. After removal of 4 bases from V and 7 bases from J, the junction contained 4 bases not matched to a gene. This CDR3 contains 13 residues. Germline V lookup: CDR1 SGHDT, CDR2 YYEEEE. CDR3 sequence: CASSAGTGVGYTF. The DNA of the CDR3 is TGTGCCAGCAGCGCCGGGACAGGGGTTGGCTACACCTTC.

CDR3 DNA sequence: TGTGCCAGTAGCGATTTACGGGGGGGCTTGGATACGCAGTATTTT. Translating it yields CASSDLRGGLDTQYF. This chain uses TRBV19 with TRBJ2-3; the match to TRBD2 covers 8 bases. The CDR3 length is 15 residues. The germline V gene encodes CDR1 LNHDA and CDR2 SQIVND (reference sequence). After removal of 6 bases from V and 6 bases from J, the junction contained 11 bases not matched to a gene.